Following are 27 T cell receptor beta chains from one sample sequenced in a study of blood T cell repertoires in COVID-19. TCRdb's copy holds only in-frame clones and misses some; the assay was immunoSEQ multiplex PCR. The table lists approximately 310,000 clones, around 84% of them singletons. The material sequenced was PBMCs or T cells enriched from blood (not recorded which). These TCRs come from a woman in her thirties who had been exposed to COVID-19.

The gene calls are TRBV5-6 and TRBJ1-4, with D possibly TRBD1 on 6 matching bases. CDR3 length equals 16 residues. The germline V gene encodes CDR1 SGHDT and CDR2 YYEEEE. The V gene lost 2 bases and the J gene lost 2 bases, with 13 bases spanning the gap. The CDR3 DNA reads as TGTGCCAGCAGCTTTCGGTCAGGGGAGACTAATGAAAAACTGTTTTTT. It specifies CASSFRSGETNEKLFF.

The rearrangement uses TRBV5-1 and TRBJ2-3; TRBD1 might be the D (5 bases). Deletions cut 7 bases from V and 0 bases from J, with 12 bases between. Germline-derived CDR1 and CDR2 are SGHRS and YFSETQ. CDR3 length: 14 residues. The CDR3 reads CASHQGSSTDTQYF. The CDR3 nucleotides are TGCGCCAGCCACCAGGGATCTAGCACAGATACGCAGTATTTT. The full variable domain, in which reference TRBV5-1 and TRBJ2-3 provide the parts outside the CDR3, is KAGVTQTPRYLIKTRGQQVTLSCSPISGHRSVSWYQQTPGQGLQFLFEYFSETQRNKGNFPGRFSGRQFSNSRSEMNVSTLELGDSALYLCASHQGSSTDTQYFGPGTRLTVL.

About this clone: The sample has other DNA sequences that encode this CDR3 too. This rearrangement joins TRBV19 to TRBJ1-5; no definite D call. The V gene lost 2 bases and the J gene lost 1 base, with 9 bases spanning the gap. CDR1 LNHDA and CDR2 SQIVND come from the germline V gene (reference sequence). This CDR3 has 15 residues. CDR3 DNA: TGTGCCAGTAGTATACGTTCAGGAAGCAATCAGCCCCAGCATTTT. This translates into CASSIRSGSNQPQHF. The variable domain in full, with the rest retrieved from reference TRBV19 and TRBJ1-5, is DGGITQSPKYLFRKEGQNVTLSCEQNLNHDAMYWYRQDPGQGLRLIYYSQIVNDFQKGDIAEGYSVSREKKESFPLTVTSAQKNPTAFYLCASSIRSGSNQPQHFGDGTRLSIL.

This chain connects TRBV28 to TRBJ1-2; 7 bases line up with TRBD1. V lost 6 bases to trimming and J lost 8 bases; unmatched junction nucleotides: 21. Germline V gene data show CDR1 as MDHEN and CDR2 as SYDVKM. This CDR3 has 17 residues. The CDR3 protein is CASSLTTDFGQDQGYTF. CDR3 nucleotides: TGTGCCAGCAGCTTAACCACCGACTTTGGACAGGACCAGGGCTACACCTTC.

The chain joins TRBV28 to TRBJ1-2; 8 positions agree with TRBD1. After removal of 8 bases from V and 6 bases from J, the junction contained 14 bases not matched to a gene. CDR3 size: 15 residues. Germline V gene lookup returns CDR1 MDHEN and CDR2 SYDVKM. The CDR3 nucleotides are TGTGCCAGCGAGACCGGACAGGGTCCACCTGATGGCTACACCTTC. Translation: CASETGQGPPDGYTF.

The CDR3 loop reads CASSQWTGVGYTF. The CDR3 DNA reads TGTGCCAGCAGCCAATGGACAGGGGTTGGCTACACCTTC. The chain carries TRBV27 and TRBJ1-2; 9 bases fit TRBD1. The CDR3 totals 13 residues. V gave up 6 bases and J gave up 7 bases; unmatched junction bases: 6. Germline loops: CDR1 MNHEY, CDR2 SMNVEV (reference sequence).

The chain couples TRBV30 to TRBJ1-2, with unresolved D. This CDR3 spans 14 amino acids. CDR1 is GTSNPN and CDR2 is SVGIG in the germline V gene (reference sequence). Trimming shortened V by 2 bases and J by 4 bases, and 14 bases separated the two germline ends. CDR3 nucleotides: TGTGCCTGGAGTTCCAGGCCAAATAGCTATGGCTACACCTTC. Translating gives CAWSSRPNSYGYTF.

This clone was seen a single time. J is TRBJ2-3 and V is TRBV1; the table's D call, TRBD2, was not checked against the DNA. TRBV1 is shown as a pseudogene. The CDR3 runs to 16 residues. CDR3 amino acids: CTSSQKSGRARDTQYF. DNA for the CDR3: TGCACCAGCAGCCAGAAAAGCGGGAGGGCCCGGGATACGCAGTATTTT.

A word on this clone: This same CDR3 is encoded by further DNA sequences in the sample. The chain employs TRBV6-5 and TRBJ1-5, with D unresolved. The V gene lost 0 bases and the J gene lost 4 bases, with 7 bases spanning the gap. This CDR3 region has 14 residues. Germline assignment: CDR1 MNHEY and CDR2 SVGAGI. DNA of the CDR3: TGTGCCAGCAGTTACTCAGGCGGAAATCAGCCCCAGCATTTT. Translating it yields CASSYSGGNQPQHF.

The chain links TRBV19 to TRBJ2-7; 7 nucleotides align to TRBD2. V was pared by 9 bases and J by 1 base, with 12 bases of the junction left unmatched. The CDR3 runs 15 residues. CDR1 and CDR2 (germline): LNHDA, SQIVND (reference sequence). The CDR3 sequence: CASSSLGEGSYEQYF. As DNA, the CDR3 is TGTGCCAGCTCCAGCCTGGGGGAGGGATCCTACGAGCAGTACTTC.

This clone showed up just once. The CDR3 sequence is CASSVRWDRVNTQYF. The CDR3 nucleotides read TGTGCCAGCAGCGTCCGATGGGACAGGGTAAATACGCAGTATTTT. V usage is TRBV9 and J usage is TRBJ2-3, with 9 bases that match TRBD1. J lost 7 bases, V lost 2 bases, and 8 bases had no gene match. Germline CDR1 reads SGDLS; CDR2 reads YYNGEE. This CDR3 is 15 amino acids long. Full variable domain (remainder filled in from reference TRBV9 and TRBJ2-3): DSGVTQTPKHLITATGQRVTLRCSPRSGDLSVYWYQQSLDQGLQFLIQYYNGEERAKGNILERFSAQQFPDLHSELNLSSLELGDSALYFCASSVRWDRVNTQYFGPGTRLTVL.

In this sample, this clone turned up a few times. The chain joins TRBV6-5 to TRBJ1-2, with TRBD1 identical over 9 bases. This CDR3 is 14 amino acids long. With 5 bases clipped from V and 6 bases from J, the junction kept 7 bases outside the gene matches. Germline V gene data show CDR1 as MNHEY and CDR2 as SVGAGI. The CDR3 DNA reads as TGTGCCAGCAGTCCCTCCGGGACAGGGAATGGCTACACCTTC. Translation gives CASSPSGTGNGYTF.

CDR3 protein: CASSVTANEKLFF. CDR3 nucleotide sequence: TGTGCCAGCAGTGTAACAGCTAATGAAAAACTGTTTTTT. J is TRBJ1-4 and V is TRBV6-4; D unresolved. CDR1 and CDR2 (germline): MRHNA, SNTAGT. The length of the CDR3 is 13 residues. V was shortened by 4 bases and J by 3 bases, with 6 bases between the two germline ends.

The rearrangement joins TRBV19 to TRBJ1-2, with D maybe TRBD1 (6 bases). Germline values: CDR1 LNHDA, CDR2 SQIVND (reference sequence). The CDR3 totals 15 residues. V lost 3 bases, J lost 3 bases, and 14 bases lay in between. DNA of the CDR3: TGTGCCAGTAGTATGGTTCGACAGGAAGACTATGGCTACACCTTC. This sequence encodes CASSMVRQEDYGYTF.

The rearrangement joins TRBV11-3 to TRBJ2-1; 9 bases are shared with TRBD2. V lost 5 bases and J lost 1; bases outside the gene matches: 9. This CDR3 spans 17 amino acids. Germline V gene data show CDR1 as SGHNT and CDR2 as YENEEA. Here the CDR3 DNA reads TGTGCCAGCAGCCTTACACCTAGCGGGGCGTCCTACAATGAGCAGTTCTTC. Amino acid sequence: CASSLTPSGASYNEQFF.

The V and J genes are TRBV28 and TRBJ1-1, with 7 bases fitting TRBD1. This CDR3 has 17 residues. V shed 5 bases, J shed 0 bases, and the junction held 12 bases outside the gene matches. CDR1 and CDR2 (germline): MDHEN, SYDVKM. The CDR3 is CASSNITGEVVNTEAFF. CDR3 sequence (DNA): TGTGCCAGCAGTAACATCACAGGGGAGGTGGTGAACACTGAAGCTTTCTTT.

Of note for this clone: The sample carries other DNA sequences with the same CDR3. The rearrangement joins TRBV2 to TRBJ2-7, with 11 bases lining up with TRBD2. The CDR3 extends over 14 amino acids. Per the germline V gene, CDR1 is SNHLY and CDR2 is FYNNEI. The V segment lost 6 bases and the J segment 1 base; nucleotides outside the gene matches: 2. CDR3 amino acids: CASRGTSGSYEQYF. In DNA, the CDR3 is TGTGCCAGCAGAGGGACTAGCGGATCCTACGAGCAGTACTTC.

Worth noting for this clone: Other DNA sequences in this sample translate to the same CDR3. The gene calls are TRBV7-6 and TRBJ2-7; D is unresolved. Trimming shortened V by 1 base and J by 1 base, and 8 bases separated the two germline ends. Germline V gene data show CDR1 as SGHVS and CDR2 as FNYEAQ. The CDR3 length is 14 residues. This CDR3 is CASSLDRRSYEQYF. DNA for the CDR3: TGTGCCAGCAGCTTAGATAGGAGATCCTACGAGCAGTACTTC.

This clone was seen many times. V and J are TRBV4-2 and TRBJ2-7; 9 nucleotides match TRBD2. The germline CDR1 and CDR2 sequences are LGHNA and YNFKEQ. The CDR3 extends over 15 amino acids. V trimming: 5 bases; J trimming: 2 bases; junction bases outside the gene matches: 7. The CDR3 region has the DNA TGTGCCAGCAGCGAAAATAGCGGGGGCCCCTACGAGCAGTACTTC. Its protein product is CASSENSGGPYEQYF.

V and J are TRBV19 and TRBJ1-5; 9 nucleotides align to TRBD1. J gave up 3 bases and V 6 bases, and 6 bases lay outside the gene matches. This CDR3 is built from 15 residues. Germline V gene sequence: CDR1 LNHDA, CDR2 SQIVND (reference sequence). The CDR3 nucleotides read TGTGCCAGTAGCTCGGACAGGGGATCCAATCAGCCCCAGCATTTT. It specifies CASSSDRGSNQPQHF.

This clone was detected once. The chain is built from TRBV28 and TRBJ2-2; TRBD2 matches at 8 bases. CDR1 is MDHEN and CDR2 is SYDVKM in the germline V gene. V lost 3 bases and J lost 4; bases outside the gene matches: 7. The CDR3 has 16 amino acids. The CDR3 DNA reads TGTGCCAGCAGTTTCCCAGGCGGGGGGTTCACCGGGGAGCTGTTTTTT. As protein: CASSFPGGGFTGELFF.

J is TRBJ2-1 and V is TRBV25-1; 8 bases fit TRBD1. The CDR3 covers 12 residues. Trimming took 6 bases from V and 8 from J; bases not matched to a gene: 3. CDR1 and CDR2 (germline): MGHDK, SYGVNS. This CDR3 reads CASRDRVDEQFF. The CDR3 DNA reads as TGTGCCAGCAGGGACAGGGTCGATGAGCAGTTCTTC.

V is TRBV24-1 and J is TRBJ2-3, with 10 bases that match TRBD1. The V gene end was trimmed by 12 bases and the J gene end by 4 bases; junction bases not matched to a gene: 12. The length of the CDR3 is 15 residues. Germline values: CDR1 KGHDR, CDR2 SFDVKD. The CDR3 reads CAVALRDRGPDTQYF. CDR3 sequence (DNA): TGTGCCGTGGCGCTCCGGGACAGGGGTCCAGATACGCAGTATTTT.

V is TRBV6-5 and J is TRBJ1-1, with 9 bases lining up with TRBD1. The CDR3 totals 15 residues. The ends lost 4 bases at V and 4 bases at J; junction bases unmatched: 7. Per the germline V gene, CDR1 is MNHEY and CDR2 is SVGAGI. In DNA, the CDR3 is TGTGCCAGCAGTTCCCCGGGACAGGGTGGCACTGAAGCTTTCTTT. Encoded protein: CASSSPGQGGTEAFF.

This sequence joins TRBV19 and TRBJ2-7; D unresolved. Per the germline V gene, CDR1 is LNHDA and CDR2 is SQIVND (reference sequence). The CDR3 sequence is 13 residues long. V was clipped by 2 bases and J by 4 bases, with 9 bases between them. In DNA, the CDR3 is TGTGCCAGTAGTATAACAGCCGGTTACGAGCAGTACTTC. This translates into CASSITAGYEQYF.

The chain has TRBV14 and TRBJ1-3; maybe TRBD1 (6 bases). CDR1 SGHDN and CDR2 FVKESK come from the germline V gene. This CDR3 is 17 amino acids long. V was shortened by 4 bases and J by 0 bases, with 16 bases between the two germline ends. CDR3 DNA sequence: TGTGCCAGCAGCCGAATCCGGGACACCCTCTCTGGAAACACCATATATTTT. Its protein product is CASSRIRDTLSGNTIYF.

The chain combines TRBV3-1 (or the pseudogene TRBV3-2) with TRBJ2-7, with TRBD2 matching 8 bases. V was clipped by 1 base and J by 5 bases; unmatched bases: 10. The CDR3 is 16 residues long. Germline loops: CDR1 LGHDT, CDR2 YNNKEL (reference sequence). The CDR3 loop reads CASSQGFWRGADEQYF. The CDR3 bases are TGTGCCAGCAGCCAAGGGTTTTGGCGGGGGGCTGACGAGCAGTACTTC.